One and the same sample provided the 5 T cell receptor beta chains below, sequenced in a study of blood T cells in healthy people across ages. A sample-barcoded 5' primer and a J-beta primer mix were used in a second PCR of roughly 6 to 11 cycles. MiXCR, applied by TCRdb to the 5' RACE reads, yields one record per CDR3 protein. The table records roughly 730,000 distinct CDR3 sequences, approximately 60% of them present only once. The sequenced sample was blood. Receptor source: a man aged 35 to 55 in good health.

V gene TRBV20-1 combines with J gene TRBJ2-5; 13 nucleotides match TRBD2. V was clipped by 1 base and J by 7 bases; unmatched bases: 6. This CDR3 is built from 15 residues. The V gene's germline CDR1 is DFQATT and CDR2 SNEGSKA (reference sequence). For the CDR3, the DNA is TGCAGTGCTAGAGTGACTAGCGGGGGGTCGGGGACCCAGTACTTC. Translating it yields CSARVTSGGSGTQYF.

The V call is TRBV29-1, the J call TRBJ2-1, with a tentative D call TRBD2 (5 bases). CDR1 SQVTM and CDR2 ANQGSEA come from the germline V gene. This CDR3 has 14 residues. Trimming shortened V by 6 bases and J by 4 bases, and 16 bases separated the two germline ends. For the CDR3, the DNA is TGCAGCGTACGGACTCCCGATGCTTACAATGAGCAGTTCTTC. Translating gives CSVRTPDAYNEQFF.

This clonotype was counted a single time. The genes are TRBV7-9 and TRBJ2-7, with 9 bases aligning to TRBD1. Germline loops: CDR1 SEHNR, CDR2 FQNEAQ (reference sequence). The trim removed 5 bases at V and 3 bases at J, leaving 11 bases unmatched. The CDR3 has 16 amino acids. The CDR3 region has the DNA TGTGCCAGCAGCACCCGAGGGGGGACAGGGATCTACGAGCAGTACTTC. It yields the protein CASSTRGGTGIYEQYF.

J is TRBJ2-3 and V is TRBV28; TRBD1 matches at 8 bases. CDR1 is MDHEN, CDR2 SYDVKM, per germline. The CDR3 totals 14 residues. Trimming cost V 6 bases and J 0 bases; bases outside gene matches: 2. The CDR3 protein is CASRRTGSTDTQYF. The CDR3 nucleotides are TGTGCCAGCAGACGGACAGGGAGCACAGATACGCAGTATTTT.

The chain combines TRBV7-9 with TRBJ2-7, with TRBD2 as a possible D gene (6 bases). Germline assignment: CDR1 SEHNR and CDR2 FQNEAQ (reference sequence). With 5 bases removed from V and 7 bases from J, the gap between germline ends came to 21 bases. The CDR3 extends over 15 amino acids. The CDR3 region is CASSRPLEGRNEQYF. In DNA form, the CDR3 reads TGTGCCAGCAGCCGACCCTTGGAGGGCCGGAATGAGCAGTACTTC.